Below are 9 T cell receptor beta chains sequenced from a single sample in a study of T cells in Graves' hyperthyroidism and ophthalmopathy (dated by TCRdb to about 2019). Library creation used multiplex PCR. These reads were obtained on an Illumina HiSeq 2000. The TCR beta CDR3 regions were amplified from RNA transcripts. The TCR CDR3 was subjected to a first round of RT-PCR using the HTBI primer set and the Qiagen OneStep RT-PCR kit. TCRdb reworked the public reads: Q25 trimming with fastp, MiXCR clone assembly, productive beta chains retained. Merged by CDR3 protein, the rows form single entries marked with the most common genes and DNA. This sample gives some 350,000 distinct CDR3 sequences in total; less than 20% of them show up just once. 25% to 35% of the sample goes to the ten largest clones. Sequenced: blood. The source is a woman in her late teens or twenties with Graves' hyperthyroidism that later progressed to Graves' ophthalmopathy.

This clonotype was seen a few times. The chain couples TRBV6-2 or TRBV6-3 to TRBJ2-2; TRBD2 matches 7 bases. With 7 bases clipped from V and 4 bases from J, the junction kept 9 bases outside the gene matches. CDR1 is MNHEY and CDR2 is SVGEGT in the germline V gene. CDR3 length: 15 residues. The CDR3 sequence: CASTSGRESTGELFF. Here the CDR3 DNA reads TGTGCCAGCACCTCGGGGCGGGAGAGCACCGGGGAGCTGTTTTTT.

This chain links TRBV6-5 with TRBJ1-5; the D is unclear. The CDR3 is made up of 18 amino acids. Germline CDR1 and CDR2: MNHEY and SVGAGI. Trimming pared 0 bases from V and 0 bases from J, leaving 15 bases between. The DNA for the CDR3 is TGTGCCAGCAGTTACTCAACTCGGCACCTCTATAGCAATCAGCCCCAGCATTTT. This sequence encodes CASSYSTRHLYSNQPQHF.

This clonotype was observed a handful of times. The chain carries TRBV20-1 and TRBJ2-5; 7 nucleotides agree with TRBD2. The CDR3 sequence is 14 residues long. Per the germline V gene, CDR1 is DFQATT and CDR2 is SNEGSKA (reference sequence). V shed 0 bases and J 3 bases; nucleotides not matched to a gene: 4. The CDR3 DNA reads TGCAGTGCTAGAGATTGGGCGGGAGAAGAGACCCAGTACTTC. Translation gives CSARDWAGEETQYF.

The rearrangement joins TRBV10-1 to TRBJ2-4, with D maybe TRBD2 (6 bases). Trimming left V 3 bases short and J 2 bases short, with 11 bases between. The CDR3 extends over 15 amino acids. Germline CDR1 WNHNN, CDR2 SYGVQD (reference sequence). DNA of the CDR3: TGCGCCAGCAGTGACGGGGGAGAGTCCAAAAACATTCAGTACTTC. Protein: CASSDGGESKNIQYF.

This rearrangement joins TRBV18 to TRBJ1-6; D unclear. CDR3 size: 14 residues. CDR1 and CDR2 (germline): KGHSH, LQKENI. Trimming stripped 5 bases from V and 5 bases from J, with 10 bases between. Here the CDR3 reads CASSSGPNNSPLHF. The CDR3 DNA reads TGTGCCAGCTCATCCGGGCCTAATAATTCACCCCTCCACTTT.

This clonotype was seen ten or more times. The chain has TRBV7-2 and TRBJ2-6; D gene unclear. Germline V CDR1 and CDR2: SGHTA, FQGNSA. The CDR3 has 15 amino acids. Trimming left V 5 bases short and J 0 bases short, with 8 bases between. The CDR3 reads CASSPGPSGANVLTF. The CDR3 nucleotides read TGTGCCAGCAGCCCAGGCCCCTCTGGGGCCAACGTCCTGACTTTC.

The table lists this clonotype with a few counts. The chain recombines TRBV9 with TRBJ2-3, with a weak D call TRBD2 (6 bases). Trimming shortened V by 4 bases and J by 0 bases, and 12 bases separated the two germline ends. Germline V gene data show CDR1 as SGDLS and CDR2 as YYNGEE. The CDR3 has 15 amino acids. The CDR3 loop reads CASSYAGGSTDTQYF. DNA of the CDR3: TGTGCCAGCAGCTATGCCGGGGGTAGCACAGATACGCAGTATTTT.

At least ten counts were recorded for this clonotype. The V gene is TRBV28, the J gene TRBJ1-3, with 7 positions matching TRBD1. CDR1 is MDHEN and CDR2 is SYDVKM in the germline V gene. The CDR3 contains 16 residues. With V trimmed by 8 bases and J by 0 bases, 10 bases remained unmatched. Here the CDR3 DNA reads TGTGCCAGCGGGAACTTCAGGGGGAGCTCTGGAAACACCATATATTTT. The encoded protein is CASGNFRGSSGNTIYF. Combining the CDR3 with reference TRBV28 and TRBJ1-3 gives the whole variable domain DVKVTQSSRYLVKRTGEKVFLECVQDMDHENMFWYRQDPGLGLRLIYFSYDVKMKEKGDIPEGYSVSREKKERFSLILESASTNQTSMYLCASGNFRGSSGNTIYFGEGSWLTVV.

This clonotype was counted at least ten times. The rearrangement joins TRBV2 to TRBJ1-2; no reliable D call. There are 13 residues in the CDR3. Between the trimmed V and J ends, which lost 7 bases and 6 bases, there was a span of 15 bases. Per the germline V gene, CDR1 is SNHLY and CDR2 is FYNNEI. The CDR3 sequence is CASIWRNQDGYTF. The CDR3 DNA follows: TGTGCCAGCATATGGCGCAACCAAGATGGCTACACCTTC.